The T cell receptor (beta chain) under discussion was sequenced for a study of identical twins. Broader study findings: In cord blood, abundant beta clonotypes had fewer insertions; memory showed no trend. Its conclusions, products of cross-sectional statistical analysis, did not come from following the same donors.

This clonotype has a count of ten or more. Its antigen is undetermined. The J segment lost 8 bases and the V segment lost 2 bases, leaving 6 bases of the junction unmatched. The CDR3 spans 14 residues. Germline assignment: CDR1 SGDLS and CDR2 YYNGEE. Template switching added a universal primer site; cDNA carried unique molecular identifiers. TCRdb processed the 5' RACE reads anew with MiXCR; each CDR3 protein has one entry. The repertoire has roughly 690,000 distinct CDR3 sequences, around 20% of them found once; the top ten carry more than 4%. The sample was also reused in another study, on T cells expressing NK-cell markers. This second study notes: Clones of NKG2C+ T cells that had expanded were of unclear HCMV specificity.

The chain links TRBV9 to TRBJ1-3; TRBD1 matches at 8 bases. Sequenced material: PBMCs. The source of this sequence is a woman younger than 35 in good health. CDR3 DNA: TGTGCCAGCAGCGTGGCGGGACAGGATGACACCATATATTTT. Translating gives CASSVAGQDDTIYF.